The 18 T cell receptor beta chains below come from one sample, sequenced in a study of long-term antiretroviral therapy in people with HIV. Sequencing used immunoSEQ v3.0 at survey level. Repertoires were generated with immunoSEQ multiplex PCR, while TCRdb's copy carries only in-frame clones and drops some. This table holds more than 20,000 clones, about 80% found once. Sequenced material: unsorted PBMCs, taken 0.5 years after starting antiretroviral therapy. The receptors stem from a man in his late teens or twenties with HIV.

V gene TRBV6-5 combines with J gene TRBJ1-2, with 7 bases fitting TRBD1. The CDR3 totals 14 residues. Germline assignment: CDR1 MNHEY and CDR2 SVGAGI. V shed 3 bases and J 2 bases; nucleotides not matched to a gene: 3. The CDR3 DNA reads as TGTGCCAGCAGTTATTCGGGACAGAACTATGGCTACACCTTC. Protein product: CASSYSGQNYGYTF.

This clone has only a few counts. The CDR3 region is CASSSPGRDYGYTF. The CDR3 DNA sequence: TGTGCCAGCAGCTCCCCCGGTCGGGACTATGGCTACACCTTC. J is TRBJ1-2 and V is TRBV7-3; D is uncertain. V was cut by 4 bases and J by 3 bases, with 12 bases left in between. The CDR3 extends over 14 amino acids. The germline gives CDR1 SGHTA, CDR2 FQGTGA.

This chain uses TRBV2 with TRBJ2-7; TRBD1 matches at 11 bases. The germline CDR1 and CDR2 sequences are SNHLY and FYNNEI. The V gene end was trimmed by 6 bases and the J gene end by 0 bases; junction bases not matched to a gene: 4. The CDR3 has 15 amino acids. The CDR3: CASSTGTGGSYEQYF. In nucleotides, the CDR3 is TGTGCCAGCAGCACCGGGACAGGGGGCTCCTACGAGCAGTACTTC.

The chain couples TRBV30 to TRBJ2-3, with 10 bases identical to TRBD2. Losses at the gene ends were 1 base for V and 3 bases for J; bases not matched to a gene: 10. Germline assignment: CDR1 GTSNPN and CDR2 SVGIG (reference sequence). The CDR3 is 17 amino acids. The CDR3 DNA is TGTGCCTGGAGTGGAGGGGGGCTAGCGGGGGCTACAGATACGCAGTATTTT. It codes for CAWSGGGLAGATDTQYF.

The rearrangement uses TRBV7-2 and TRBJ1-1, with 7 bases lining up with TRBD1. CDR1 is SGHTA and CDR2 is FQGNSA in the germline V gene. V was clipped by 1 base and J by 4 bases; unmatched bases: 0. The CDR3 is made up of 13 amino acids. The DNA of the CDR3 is TGTGCCAGCAGCTTAGGACAGGGCACTGAAGCTTTCTTT. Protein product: CASSLGQGTEAFF.

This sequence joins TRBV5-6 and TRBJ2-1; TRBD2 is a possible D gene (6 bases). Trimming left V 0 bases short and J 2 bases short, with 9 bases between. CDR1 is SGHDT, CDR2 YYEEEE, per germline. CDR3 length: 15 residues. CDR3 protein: CASSLEWEAYNEQFF. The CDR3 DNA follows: TGTGCCAGCAGCTTGGAGTGGGAGGCCTACAATGAGCAGTTCTTC.

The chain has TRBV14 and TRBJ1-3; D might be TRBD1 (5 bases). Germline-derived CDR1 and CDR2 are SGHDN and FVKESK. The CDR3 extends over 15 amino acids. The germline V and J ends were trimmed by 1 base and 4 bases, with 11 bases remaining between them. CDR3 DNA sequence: TGTGCCAGCAGCCAAGCCCCTACAGGAGGAAACACCATATATTTT. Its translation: CASSQAPTGGNTIYF.

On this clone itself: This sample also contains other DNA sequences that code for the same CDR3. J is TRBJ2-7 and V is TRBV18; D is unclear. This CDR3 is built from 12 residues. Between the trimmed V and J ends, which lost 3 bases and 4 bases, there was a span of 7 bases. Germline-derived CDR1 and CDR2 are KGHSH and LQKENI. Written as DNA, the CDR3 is TGTGCCAGCTCACCCGACCCTTACGAGCAGTACTTC. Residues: CASSPDPYEQYF.

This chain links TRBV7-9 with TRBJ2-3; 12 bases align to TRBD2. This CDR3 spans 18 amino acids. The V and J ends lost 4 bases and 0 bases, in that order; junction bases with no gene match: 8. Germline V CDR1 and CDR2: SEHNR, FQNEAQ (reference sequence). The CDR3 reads CASSSTSGGTLSTDTQYF. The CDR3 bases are TGTGCCAGCAGCTCAACTAGCGGGGGGACCCTTAGCACAGATACGCAGTATTTT.

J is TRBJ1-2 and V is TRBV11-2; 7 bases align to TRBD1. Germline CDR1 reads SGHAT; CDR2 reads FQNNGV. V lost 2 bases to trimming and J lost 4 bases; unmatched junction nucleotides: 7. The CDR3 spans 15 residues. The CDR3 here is CASSLIRDSTYGYTF. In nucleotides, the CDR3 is TGTGCCAGCAGCTTAATCCGGGACAGTACCTATGGCTACACCTTC.

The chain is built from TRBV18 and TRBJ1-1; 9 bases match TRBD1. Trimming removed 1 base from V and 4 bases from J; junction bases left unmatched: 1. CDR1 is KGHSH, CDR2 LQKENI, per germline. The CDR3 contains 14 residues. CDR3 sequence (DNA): TGTGCCAGCTCACCACTACAGGGGGCCACTGAAGCTTTCTTT. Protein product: CASSPLQGATEAFF.

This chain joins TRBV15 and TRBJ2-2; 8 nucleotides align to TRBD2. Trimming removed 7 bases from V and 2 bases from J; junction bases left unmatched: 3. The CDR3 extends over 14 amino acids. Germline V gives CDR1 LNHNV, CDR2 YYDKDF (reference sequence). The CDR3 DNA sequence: TGTGCCACCATGACTAGCGTAAACACCGGGGAGCTGTTTTTT. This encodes CATMTSVNTGELFF.

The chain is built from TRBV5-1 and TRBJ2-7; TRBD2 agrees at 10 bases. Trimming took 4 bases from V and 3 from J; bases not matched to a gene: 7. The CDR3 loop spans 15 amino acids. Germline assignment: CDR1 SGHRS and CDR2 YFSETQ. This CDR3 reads CASSPHGTSDYEQYF. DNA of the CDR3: TGCGCCAGCAGCCCCCACGGGACTAGCGACTACGAGCAGTACTTC.

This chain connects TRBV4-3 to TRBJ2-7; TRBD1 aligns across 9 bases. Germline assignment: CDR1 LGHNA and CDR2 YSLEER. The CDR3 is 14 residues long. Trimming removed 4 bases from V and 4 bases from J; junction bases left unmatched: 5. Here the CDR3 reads CASSPDRGGYEQYF. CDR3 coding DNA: TGCGCCAGCAGCCCTGACAGGGGGGGGTACGAGCAGTACTTC.

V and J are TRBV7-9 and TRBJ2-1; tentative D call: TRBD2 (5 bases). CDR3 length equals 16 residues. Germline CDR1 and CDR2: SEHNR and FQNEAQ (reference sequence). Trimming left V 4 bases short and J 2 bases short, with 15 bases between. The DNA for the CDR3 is TGTGCCAGCAGCTCCAAAATAGCGATTGCCTACAATGAGCAGTTCTTC. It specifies CASSSKIAIAYNEQFF.

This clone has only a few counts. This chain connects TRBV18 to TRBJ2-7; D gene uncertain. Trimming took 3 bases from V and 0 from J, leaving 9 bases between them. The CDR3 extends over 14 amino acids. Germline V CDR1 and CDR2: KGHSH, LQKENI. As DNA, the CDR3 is TGTGCCAGCTCACCTGAGGCAAGCTCCTACGAGCAGTACTTC. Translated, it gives CASSPEASSYEQYF.

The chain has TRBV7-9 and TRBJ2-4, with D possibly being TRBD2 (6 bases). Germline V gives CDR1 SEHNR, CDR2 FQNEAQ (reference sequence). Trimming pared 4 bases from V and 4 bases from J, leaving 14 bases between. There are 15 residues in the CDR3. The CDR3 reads CASSSQDYLKNIQYF. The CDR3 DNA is TGTGCCAGCAGCTCCCAGGACTACCTAAAAAACATTCAGTACTTC.

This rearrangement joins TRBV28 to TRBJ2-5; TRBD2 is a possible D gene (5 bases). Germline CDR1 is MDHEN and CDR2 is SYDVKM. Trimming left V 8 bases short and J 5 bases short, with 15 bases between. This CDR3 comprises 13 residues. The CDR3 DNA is TGTGCCAGCGGCCGGACTCTTGTGGAGACCCAGTACTTC. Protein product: CASGRTLVETQYF.